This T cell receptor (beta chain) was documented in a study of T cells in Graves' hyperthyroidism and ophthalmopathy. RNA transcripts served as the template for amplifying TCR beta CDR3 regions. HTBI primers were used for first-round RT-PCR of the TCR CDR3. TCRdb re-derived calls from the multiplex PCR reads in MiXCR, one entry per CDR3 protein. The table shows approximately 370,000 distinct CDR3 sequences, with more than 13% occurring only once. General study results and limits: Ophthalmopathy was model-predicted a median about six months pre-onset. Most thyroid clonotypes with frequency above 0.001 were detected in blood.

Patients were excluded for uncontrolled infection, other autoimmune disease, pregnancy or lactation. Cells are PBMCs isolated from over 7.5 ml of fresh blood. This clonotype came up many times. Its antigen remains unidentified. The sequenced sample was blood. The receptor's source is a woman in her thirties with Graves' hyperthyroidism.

CDR3 bases: TGTGCCAGCAGTCCTCCAGGGGGCATCAGTAGCAATCAGCCCCAGCATTTT. It is translated as CASSPPGGISSNQPQHF. The V and J genes are TRBV28 and TRBJ1-5, with 8 bases lining up with TRBD1. The CDR3 runs to 17 residues. Trimming took 5 bases from V and 0 from J; bases not matched to a gene: 9. CDR1 and CDR2 from the germline V gene are MDHEN and SYDVKM.